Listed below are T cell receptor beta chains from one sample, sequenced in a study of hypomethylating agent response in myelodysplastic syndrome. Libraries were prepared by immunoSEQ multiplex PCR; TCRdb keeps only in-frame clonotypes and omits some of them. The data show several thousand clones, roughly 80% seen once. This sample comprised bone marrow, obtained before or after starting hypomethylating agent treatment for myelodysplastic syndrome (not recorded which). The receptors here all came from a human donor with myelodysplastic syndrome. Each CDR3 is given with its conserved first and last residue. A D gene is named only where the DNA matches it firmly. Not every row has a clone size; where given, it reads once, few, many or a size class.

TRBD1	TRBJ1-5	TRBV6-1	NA	CASSDRTGAGNQPQHF	TGTGCCAGCAGTGACCGGACAGGGGCGGGAAATCAGCCCCAGCATTTT
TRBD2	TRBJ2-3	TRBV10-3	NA	CAINVGGTSGSRDTQYF	TGTGCCATCAACGTGGGGGGGACTAGCGGGAGTAGAGATACGCAGTATTTT
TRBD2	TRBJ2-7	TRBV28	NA	CAISSGASGSYEQYF	TGTGCCATTTCCTCTGGGGCTAGCGGGAGCTACGAGCAGTACTTC
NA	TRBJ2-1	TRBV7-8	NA	CASSKTPSSGDKYNEQFF	TGTGCCAGCAGCAAAACCCCTTCTTCCGGGGATAAATACAATGAGCAGTTCTTC
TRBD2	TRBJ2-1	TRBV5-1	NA	CASSLAGASGKDEQFF	TGCGCCAGCAGCTTGGCCGGGGCTAGCGGGAAGGATGAGCAGTTCTTC
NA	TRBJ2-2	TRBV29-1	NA	CSVAQGSDTGELFF	TGCAGCGTCGCACAGGGTTCGGACACCGGGGAGCTGTTTTTT
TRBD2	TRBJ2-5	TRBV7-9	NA	CASSLGLAGRETQYF	TGTGCCAGCAGCTTAGGACTAGCGGGAAGGGAGACCCAGTACTTC
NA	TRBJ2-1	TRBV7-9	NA	CASSLGRSDEQFF	TGTGCCAGCAGCTTAGGAAGGAGCGATGAGCAGTTCTTC
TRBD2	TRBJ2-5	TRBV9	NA	CASSLSGSGEETQYF	TGTGCCAGCAGCCTAAGCGGGAGTGGGGAGGAGACCCAGTACTTC
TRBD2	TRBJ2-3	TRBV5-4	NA	CATMTSGRLYTQYF	TGTGCCACCATGACTAGCGGGAGGTTGTATACGCAGTATTTT
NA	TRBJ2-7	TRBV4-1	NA	CASSSREWGSYEQYF	TGCGCCAGCAGCTCAAGAGAGTGGGGGTCCTACGAGCAGTACTTC
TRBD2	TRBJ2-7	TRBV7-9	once	CASSEERGEQYF	TGTGCCAGCAGTGAAGAGCGGGGCGAGCAGTACTTC
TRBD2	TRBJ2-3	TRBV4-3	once	CASSQSSAGTQYF	TGCGCCAGCAGCCAAAGTTCAGCGGGGACGCAGTATTTT
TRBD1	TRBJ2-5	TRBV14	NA	CASSHIGSGTGEETQYF	TGTGCCAGCAGCCATATCGGCTCCGGGACAGGGGAGGAGACCCAGTACTTC
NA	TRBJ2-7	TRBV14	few	CASSSTNSYEQYF	TGTGCCAGCAGCAGCACTAATTCCTACGAGCAGTACTTC
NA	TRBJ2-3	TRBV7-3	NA	CASSFTGPTDTQYF	TGTGCCAGCAGCTTTACCGGGCCGACAGATACGCAGTATTTT
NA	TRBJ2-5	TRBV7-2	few	CASSVPGPGAQYF	TGTGCCAGCAGCGTACCTGGCCCTGGGGCCCAGTACTTC
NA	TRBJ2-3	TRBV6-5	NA	CASSYRLGPKTDTQYF	TGTGCCAGCAGTTACAGACTAGGTCCAAAAACAGATACGCAGTATTTT
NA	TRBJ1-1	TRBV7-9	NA	CASSLLRGGRTEAFF	TGTGCCAGCAGCTTATTACGAGGAGGCCGAACTGAAGCTTTCTTT
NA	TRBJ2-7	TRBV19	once	CASSIFGSSYEQYF	TGTGCCAGTAGTATTTTCGGGAGCTCCTACGAGCAGTACTTC
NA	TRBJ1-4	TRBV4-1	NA	CASSLRGGQVNEKLFF	TGCGCCAGCAGCCTGCGCGGGGGGCAGGTGAATGAAAAACTGTTTTTT
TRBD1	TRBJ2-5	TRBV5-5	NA	CASSFGRGRLETQYF	TGTGCCAGCAGCTTCGGCAGGGGGCGCCTCGAGACCCAGTACTTC
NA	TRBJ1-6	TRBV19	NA	CASNPIAAPNSPLHF	TGTGCCAGTAACCCCATCGCAGCCCCAAATTCACCCCTCCACTTT
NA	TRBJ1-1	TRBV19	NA	CASSIAGGANTEAFF	TGTGCCAGTAGTATAGCCGGGGGAGCGAACACTGAAGCTTTCTTT
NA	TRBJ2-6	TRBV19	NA	CASSEWTRRSVTGANVLTF	TGTGCCAGTAGTGAGTGGACCAGGAGAAGCGTCACTGGGGCCAACGTCCTGACTTTC
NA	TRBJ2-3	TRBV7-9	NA	CASSPGAKDTQYF	TGTGCCAGCAGCCCAGGAGCAAAGGATACGCAGTATTTT
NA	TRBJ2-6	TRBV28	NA	CASSLPGGGANVLTF	TGTGCCAGCAGCCTACCGGGTGGGGGGGCCAACGTCCTGACTTTC
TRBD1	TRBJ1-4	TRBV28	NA	CASSSGSSRDREKLFF	TGTGCCAGCAGTTCCGGCTCGTCCCGGGACAGGGAAAAACTGTTTTTT
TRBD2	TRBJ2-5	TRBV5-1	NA	CASSSGLAEETQYF	TGCGCCAGCAGCTCCGGACTAGCGGAAGAGACCCAGTACTTC
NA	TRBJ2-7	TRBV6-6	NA	CASSYFGGSYEQYF	TGTGCCAGCAGTTACTTTGGCGGGTCCTACGAGCAGTACTTC